The 27 T cell receptor beta chains listed next were all sequenced from one sample in a study of T-cell reconstitution after alpha-beta-depleted transplantation in children. Molecular barcoding with unique molecular identifiers was used for the TCRbeta library. TCRdb reanalysed the PCR reads using MiXCR and keeps one entry per CDR3 protein. The sample has about 280,000 distinct CDR3 sequences, 11% seen once. Sequenced material: peripheral blood, taken 180 days after TCRalphabeta/CD19-depleted stem cell transplant. These receptors originate from a male patient aged 2 to 9 who had a stem cell transplant for chronic granulomatous disease, so the T cells may come from the graft donor.

This clonotype was detected ten times or more. The genes are TRBV9 and TRBJ2-3; 8 bases align to TRBD2. The CDR3 covers 16 residues. The junction had 9 bases not matched to a gene; V was cut back by 4 bases and J by 2 bases. Germline V gives CDR1 SGDLS, CDR2 YYNGEE. The CDR3 here is CASSPRWTSSTDTQYF. The CDR3 region has the DNA TGTGCCAGCAGCCCCCGGTGGACTAGCTCCACAGATACGCAGTATTTT.

This clonotype has ten or more counts. The rearrangement uses TRBV7-8 and TRBJ1-2; D not resolved. Germline CDR1 and CDR2: SGHVS and FQNEAQ. The CDR3 covers 13 residues. V lost 5 bases and J lost 8, with 15 bases in between. The CDR3 sequence: CASSPNDMEGYTF. CDR3 DNA sequence: TGTGCCAGCAGCCCAAACGACATGGAAGGCTACACCTTC.

Comments on this clonotype: This may be a read error: a much more frequent sequence differs by one nucleotide. The rearrangement uses TRBV12-3 or TRBV12-4 and TRBJ1-5, with TRBD1 as a possible D gene (5 bases). Trimming removed 4 bases at V and 5 bases at J, with 15 bases between. The CDR3 length is 15 residues. The CDR3 region has the DNA TGTGCCAGCAGTTCGGGTAGGGGTGGCCATCAGCCCCAGCATTTT. This sequence encodes CASSSGRGGHQPQHF.

This clonotype was counted many times. The chain uses TRBV25-1 and TRBJ2-3, with 8 bases fitting TRBD2. Germline V CDR1 and CDR2: MGHDK, SYGVNS. This CDR3 spans 13 amino acids. With 7 bases clipped from V and 6 bases from J, the junction kept 6 bases outside the gene matches. As DNA, the CDR3 is TGTGCCAGCACCTCGGGGGGGCTGGATACGCAGTATTTT. As protein: CASTSGGLDTQYF.

Regarding this clonotype: A clone one base away is much larger, so this may be a read error. The gene calls are TRBV28 and TRBJ2-4; 8 nucleotides line up with TRBD2. The V and J ends lost 11 bases and 5 bases, in that order; junction bases with no gene match: 8. Germline CDR1 is MDHEN and CDR2 is SYDVKM. This CDR3 has 13 amino acids. The CDR3 loop is CAHVGRAENIQYF. For the CDR3, the DNA is TGTGCCCACGTCGGGAGGGCCGAAAACATTCAGTACTTC.

This clonotype was counted ten times or more. The chain has TRBV20-1 and TRBJ2-1; D is possibly TRBD2 (5 bases). CDR1 is DFQATT and CDR2 is SNEGSKA in the germline V gene (reference sequence). The CDR3 loop spans 13 amino acids. Deletions cut 1 base from V and 5 bases from J, with 9 bases between. This CDR3 is CSARGLAHNEQFF. CDR3 coding DNA: TGCAGTGCTAGAGGCCTAGCCCACAATGAGCAGTTCTTC.

This clonotype was counted at least ten times. This rearrangement joins TRBV20-1 to TRBJ2-2; D ambiguous. The CDR3 consists of 13 residues. The germline CDR1 and CDR2 sequences are DFQATT and SNEGSKA (reference sequence). V was clipped by 5 bases and J by 2 bases, with 9 bases between them. CDR3: CSADTENTGELFF. For the CDR3, the DNA is TGCAGTGCTGACACTGAAAACACCGGGGAGCTGTTTTTT.

This clonotype was seen ten or more times. V usage is TRBV21-1 and J usage is TRBJ2-4; the table calls TRBD2, which could not be checked here. TRBV21-1 is deemed a pseudogene. The CDR3 is 17 amino acids. The CDR3: CASSKFRQASGSPIQYF. The CDR3 DNA sequence: TGTGCCAGCAGCAAGTTCAGGCAGGCAAGCGGGAGCCCCATTCAGTACTTC.

The sample holds many counts of this clonotype. The V gene is TRBV7-2, the J gene TRBJ2-2, with D possibly TRBD1 on 5 matching bases. Trimming pared 5 bases from V and 2 bases from J, leaving 15 bases between. Germline values: CDR1 SGHTA, CDR2 FQGNSA. The length of the CDR3 is 16 residues. DNA of the CDR3: TGTGCCAGCAGCCCCGTCCAGGGATTCAACACCGGGGAGCTGTTTTTT. The encoded protein is CASSPVQGFNTGELFF. Looking up the rest from reference TRBV7-2 and TRBJ2-2 gives the full variable domain: GAGVSQSPSNKVTEKGKDVELRCDPISGHTALYWYRQSLGQGLEFLIYFQGNSAPDKSGLPSDRFSAERTGGSVSTLTIQRTQQEDSAVYLCASSPVQGFNTGELFFGEGSRLTVL.

In regard to this clonotype: Given a much more abundant clone one base away, this may be a read error. The CDR3 protein is CASRWRQGYETQYF. For the CDR3, the DNA is TGTGCCAGCAGATGGAGACAGGGATACGAGACCCAGTACTTC. The chain carries TRBV7-2 and TRBJ2-5; 7 nucleotides match TRBD1. This CDR3 is 14 amino acids long. V was clipped by 6 bases and J by 5 bases; unmatched bases: 9. Germline CDR1 reads SGHTA; CDR2 reads FQGNSA.

V is TRBV6-2 or TRBV6-3 and J is TRBJ2-3; D remains unclear. The CDR3 has 14 residues. V gave up 6 bases and J gave up 2 bases, with 12 bases separating them. The germline V gene encodes CDR1 MNHEY and CDR2 SVGEGT. The CDR3 loop is CASSPRVLTDTQYF. CDR3 DNA sequence: TGTGCCAGCAGCCCACGGGTCCTCACAGATACGCAGTATTTT.

This clonotype was seen many times. The gene calls are TRBV5-1 and TRBJ2-3; TRBD2 might be the D (6 bases). Germline V lookup: CDR1 SGHRS, CDR2 YFSETQ. This CDR3 comprises 18 residues. The germline V and J ends were trimmed by 2 bases and 3 bases, with 22 bases remaining between them. Written as DNA, the CDR3 is TGCGCCAGCAGCTTAGGGACTCTGAAGGCGGGTTTGACAGATACGCAGTATTTT. This translates into CASSLGTLKAGLTDTQYF.

This clonotype was observed at least ten times. This sequence joins TRBV12-3 or TRBV12-4 and TRBJ1-5; tentatively, D is TRBD1 (6 bases). The CDR3 has 15 residues. V was cut by 7 bases and J by 0 bases, with 13 bases left in between. The CDR3 protein is CASTSGVYSNQPQHF. The DNA for the CDR3 is TGTGCCAGCACCTCAGGGGTTTATAGCAATCAGCCCCAGCATTTT.

The table lists this clonotype with many counts. The V call is TRBV29-1, the J call TRBJ1-1; D gene uncertain. Germline CDR1 reads SQVTM; CDR2 reads ANQGSEA. This CDR3 has 10 amino acids. Trimming cost V 7 bases and J 1 base, with 4 bases left between them. The CDR3 sequence: CSGTNTEAFF. CDR3 nucleotides: TGCAGCGGAACGAACACTGAAGCTTTCTTT.

This clonotype was counted many times. This chain links TRBV7-3 with TRBJ2-4; D is possibly TRBD1 or TRBD2 (7 bases each). The CDR3 covers 13 residues. Germline-derived CDR1 and CDR2 are SGHTA and FQGTGA. Deletions cut 5 bases from V and 8 bases from J, with 13 bases between. CDR3: CASSAGGGYIQYF. The CDR3 nucleotides are TGTGCCAGCAGCGCAGGGGGGGGTTACATTCAGTACTTC. Full variable domain (missing parts from reference TRBV7-3 and TRBJ2-4): GAGVSQTPSNKVTEKGKYVELRCDPISGHTALYWYRQSLGQGPEFLIYFQGTGAADDSGLPNDRFFAVRPEGSVSTLKIQRTERGDSAVYLCASSAGGGYIQYFGAGTRLSVL.

This clonotype was picked up many times. The V call is TRBV20-1, the J call TRBJ2-7; 7 bases are shared with TRBD1. Germline V lookup: CDR1 DFQATT, CDR2 SNEGSKA (reference sequence). CDR3 size: 11 residues. With 5 bases clipped from V and 8 bases from J, the junction kept 6 bases outside the gene matches. CDR3 sequence (DNA): TGCAGTGCTCTCGACAGGGAAAAGCAGTACTTC. It codes for CSALDREKQYF.

This clonotype has at least ten counts. The chain carries TRBV27 and TRBJ2-7; the D gene is possibly TRBD1 (5 bases). From germline, CDR1 is MNHEY and CDR2 SMNVEV (reference sequence). The V and J ends lost 3 bases and 4 bases respectively, with 13 bases between them. The CDR3 is made up of 14 amino acids. The CDR3 coding sequence is TGTGCCAGCAGTTTCGGAACAGGTCAGTACGAGCAGTACTTC. This codes for CASSFGTGQYEQYF.

This clonotype has at least ten counts. The chain uses TRBV11-2 and TRBJ2-5, with TRBD2 identical over 13 bases. The germline gives CDR1 SGHAT, CDR2 FQNNGV. V was clipped by 7 bases and J by 1 base; unmatched bases: 3. This CDR3 has 15 amino acids. CDR3 residues: CASKGLAGTQETQYF. CDR3 DNA: TGTGCCAGCAAGGGACTAGCGGGGACCCAAGAGACCCAGTACTTC.

This clonotype was detected many times. The rearrangement uses TRBV12-3 or TRBV12-4 and TRBJ2-5; D might be TRBD2 (6 bases). Deletions cut 5 bases from V and 1 base from J, with 11 bases between. The CDR3 is 14 amino acids. This CDR3 is CASSETRIQETQYF. As DNA, the CDR3 is TGTGCCAGCAGTGAGACTAGAATCCAAGAGACCCAGTACTTC.

Regarding this clonotype: A clone one base away is much larger, so this may be a read error. The chain has TRBV5-1 and TRBJ2-1; no reliable D call. The CDR3 sequence is 15 residues long. Germline V gene sequence: CDR1 SGHRS, CDR2 YFSETQ. The CDR3 sequence: CASSLDLPAYNERFF. CDR3 in DNA: TGCGCCAGCAGCTTGGATCTACCTGCCTACAATGAGCGGTTCTTC.

This clonotype has at least ten counts. This chain connects TRBV5-1 to TRBJ2-1; 9 bases line up with TRBD2. CDR1 is SGHRS, CDR2 YFSETQ, per germline. V shed 3 bases, J shed 0 bases, and the junction held 16 bases outside the gene matches. The CDR3 is 20 amino acids. This CDR3 is CASSSLPGLAILNSYNEQFF. DNA for the CDR3: TGCGCCAGCAGCTCTCTACCGGGACTAGCCATATTAAACTCCTACAATGAGCAGTTCTTC.

This clonotype was detected many times. The V call is TRBV4-1, the J call TRBJ2-3, with TRBD1 as a possible D gene (6 bases). Germline loops: CDR1 MGHRA, CDR2 YSYEKL. The V end was cut by 1 base, the J end by 1 base, with 12 bases between. This CDR3 comprises 16 residues. CDR3 sequence reads: CASSQVPAGGTDTQYF. CDR3 bases: TGCGCCAGCAGCCAAGTTCCGGCAGGGGGCACAGATACGCAGTATTTT.

This clonotype was counted ten times or more. The V and J genes are TRBV12-3 or TRBV12-4 and TRBJ1-5; unclear D gene. The CDR3 is 13 amino acids. With 5 bases removed from V and 6 bases from J, the gap between germline ends came to 11 bases. In DNA, the CDR3 is TGTGCCAGCAGTCCGGGGTGGGGTCAGCCCCAGCATTTT. It translates to CASSPGWGQPQHF.

Ten or more counts support this clonotype. V gene TRBV27 combines with J gene TRBJ2-7; 9 bases are shared with TRBD2. CDR1 and CDR2 from the germline V gene are MNHEY and SMNVEV (reference sequence). CDR3 length: 17 residues. J lost 6 bases, V lost 4 bases, and 16 bases had no gene match. CDR3 sequence: CASSSPRRVAGVGEQYF. For the CDR3, the DNA is TGTGCCAGCAGTTCCCCCCGGAGGGTAGCGGGAGTTGGCGAGCAGTACTTC.

The V gene is TRBV18, the J gene TRBJ2-6, with 9 bases identical to TRBD1. Germline CDR1 reads KGHSH; CDR2 reads LQKENI. The length of the CDR3 is 19 residues. V lost 1 base to trimming and J lost 0 bases; unmatched junction nucleotides: 7. CDR3 residues: CASSPLRTGDSSGANVLTF. CDR3 DNA sequence: TGTGCCAGCTCACCACTGCGGACAGGGGACAGCTCTGGGGCCAACGTCCTGACTTTC. Using reference TRBV18 and TRBJ2-6 for the parts outside the CDR3, the full variable domain is NAGVMQNPRHLVRRRGQEARLRCSPMKGHSHVYWYRQLPEEGLKFMVYLQKENIIDESGMPKERFSAEFPKEGPSILRIQQVVRGDSAAYFCASSPLRTGDSSGANVLTFGAGSRLTVL.

This clonotype was detected many times. The V gene is TRBV29-1, the J gene TRBJ1-2; 7 nucleotides line up with TRBD1. J lost 3 bases, V lost 0 bases, and 19 bases had no gene match. Germline V CDR1 and CDR2: SQVTM, ANQGSEA. The CDR3 contains 19 residues. The chain's CDR3 is CSVEDRNTHMQGEDYGYTF. CDR3 DNA sequence: TGCAGCGTTGAAGATCGGAACACACATATGCAGGGGGAGGACTATGGCTACACCTTC.

This clonotype was picked up many times. The chain couples TRBV6-5 to TRBJ2-7; D gene uncertain. CDR1 MNHEY and CDR2 SVGAGI come from the germline V gene. The CDR3 has 16 residues. The ends were cut back, 2 bases at V and 3 bases at J, with 17 bases in the middle. The CDR3 DNA is TGTGCCAGCAGTTACGACCTTGGGGTCGCTAACTACGAGCAGTACTTC. Its protein product is CASSYDLGVANYEQYF.